This T cell receptor beta chain emerged from a study of blood T cell repertoires in COVID-19. The wider study: COVID-19 samples from acute and convalescent phases originated in the United States, Italy and Spain. T cells, B-cell-depleted T cells, or PBMCs provided the cDNA or gDNA that served as material.

In the original workflow: The authors estimated nucleated cell counts from reference gene primer amplification. Data came from immunoSEQ multiplex PCR; TCRdb stores just in-frame clones and leaves some out. D and trimming were read from the DNA, whereas the V and J calls and clone size are those reported in that table. Seen here are around 42,000 clones, about 80% observed once, and the top ten hold roughly 7.9%. The CDR3 sequence is 14 residues long. Germline-derived CDR1 and CDR2 are MNHEY and SVGAGI. Unmatched junction bases numbered 7, after V lost 6 bases and J lost 9 bases. This TCR derives from a man aged 65 to 85 with active or convalescent COVID-19. Sequencing input: peripheral blood. The chain carries TRBV6-5 and TRBJ1-6; 8 nucleotides align to TRBD1. CDR3 sequence (DNA): TGTGCCAGCAGGACAGGGGCGTGGGGTTCACCCCTCCACTTT. This gives the protein CASRTGAWGSPLHF.